Listed below are T cell receptor beta chains from one sample, sequenced in a study of Tregs in tolerant kidney transplant recipients. Measured with immunoSEQ multiplex PCR; TCRdb has only the in-frame clones, and not every one. The table records thousands of clones, 80% to 90% of them present only once. The sequencing used Tregs from blood, collected before the transplant. The receptor set was obtained from a human donor who received a combined kidney and bone marrow transplant. Both conserved end residues are part of each CDR3. A D gene is named only where the DNA matches it firmly. Expanded clones get a size class; other rows say once, few or many, or leave the size out.

CDR3: CASSPSSGREEQYF
DNA: TGTGCCAGCTCACCTTCTAGCGGGAGGGAGGAGCAGTACTTC
J: TRBJ2-7
size: few
D: TRBD2
V: TRBV18

CDR3: CASSYGEGNTGELFF
DNA: TGTGCCAGCAGTTACGGCGAGGGGAACACCGGGGAGCTGTTTTTT
J: TRBJ2-2
size: NA
D: NA
V: TRBV6-6

CDR3: CASSFYGTYEQYF
DNA: TGTGCCAGCAGCTTTTACGGGACCTACGAGCAGTACTTC
J: TRBJ2-7
size: few
D: NA
V: TRBV5-6

CDR3: CASSPRLGGETQYF
DNA: TGTGCCAGCAGCCCTCGTCTGGGGGGAGAGACCCAGTACTTC
J: TRBJ2-5
size: once
D: NA
V: TRBV28

CDR3: CASIRGSSYNEQFF
DNA: TGTGCCAGCATACGAGGGAGCTCCTACAATGAGCAGTTCTTC
J: TRBJ2-1
size: NA
D: NA
V: TRBV2

CDR3: CASSLLAGVETVEQFF
DNA: TGTGCCAGCAGCCTCCTTGCGGGGGTGGAAACGGTTGAGCAGTTCTTC
J: TRBJ2-1
size: NA
D: TRBD2
V: TRBV7-9

CDR3: CASSLAGAETQYF
DNA: TGTGCCAGCAGCTTAGCGGGAGCGGAGACCCAGTACTTC
J: TRBJ2-5
size: NA
D: TRBD2
V: TRBV14

CDR3: CASSQGAGDGYGYTF
DNA: TGTGCCAGCAGCCAAGGGGCAGGGGACGGCTATGGCTACACCTTC
J: TRBJ1-2
size: once
D: NA
V: TRBV14

CDR3: CASSLGTSGSEQYF
DNA: TGTGCCAGCAGCTTAGGGACTAGCGGGAGCGAGCAGTACTTC
J: TRBJ2-7
size: NA
D: TRBD2
V: TRBV11-2

CDR3: CASREQGSYEQYF
DNA: TGTGCCAGCAGGGAACAGGGCTCCTACGAGCAGTACTTC
J: TRBJ2-7
size: once
D: NA
V: TRBV7-2

CDR3: CASSADRGSGTEAFF
DNA: TGTGCCAGCAGTGCCGACAGGGGTAGTGGAACTGAAGCTTTCTTT
J: TRBJ1-1
size: once
D: TRBD1
V: TRBV6-1

CDR3: CASSSQGAVTNTEAFF
DNA: TGTGCCAGCAGTTCACAGGGGGCAGTTACGAACACTGAAGCTTTCTTT
J: TRBJ1-1
size: NA
D: TRBD1
V: TRBV27

CDR3: CASSLVAGVDTQYF
DNA: TGTGCCAGCAGCTTAGTCGCGGGAGTTGATACGCAGTATTTT
J: TRBJ2-3
size: NA
D: TRBD2
V: TRBV7-9

CDR3: CSTYRELQETQYF
DNA: TGCAGCACCTACAGGGAACTCCAAGAGACCCAGTACTTC
J: TRBJ2-5
size: NA
D: NA
V: TRBV29-1

CDR3: CASSKPGQGKEKLFF
DNA: TGCGCCAGCAGCAAACCGGGACAGGGAAAAGAAAAACTGTTTTTT
J: TRBJ1-4
size: NA
D: TRBD1
V: TRBV4-1

CDR3: CASSLTRGPYEQYF
DNA: TGTGCCAGCAGTTTGACGAGGGGGCCCTACGAGCAGTACTTC
J: TRBJ2-7
size: once
D: TRBD1
V: TRBV28

CDR3: CSARGEETQYF
DNA: TGCAGTGCTAGAGGGGAGGAGACCCAGTACTTC
J: TRBJ2-5
size: NA
D: NA
V: TRBV20-1

CDR3: CASRPQGGRGEAFF
DNA: TGTGCCAGCAGACCCCAGGGGGGAAGGGGTGAAGCTTTCTTT
J: TRBJ1-1
size: few
D: TRBD1
V: TRBV6-6

CDR3: CAGGPGPESTEAFF
DNA: TGTGCCGGGGGCCCGGGACCGGAGAGCACTGAAGCTTTCTTT
J: TRBJ1-1
size: NA
D: NA
V: TRBV2

CDR3: CASSRPGWYEQYF
DNA: TGTGCCAGCAGCCGCCCAGGGTGGTACGAGCAGTACTTC
J: TRBJ2-7
size: NA
D: NA
V: TRBV2

CDR3: CASSLEGGASNEKLFF
DNA: TGCGCCAGCAGCTTGGAGGGGGGGGCTAGTAATGAAAAACTGTTTTTT
J: TRBJ1-4
size: NA
D: NA
V: TRBV5-1

CDR3: CASRLAGGIDTGELFF
DNA: TGTGCCAGCAGACTAGCGGGAGGGATAGACACCGGGGAGCTGTTTTTT
J: TRBJ2-2
size: NA
D: TRBD2
V: TRBV27

CDR3: CSVELAGGNTDTQYF
DNA: TGCAGCGTTGAGTTAGCGGGAGGGAACACAGATACGCAGTATTTT
J: TRBJ2-3
size: NA
D: TRBD2
V: TRBV29-1

CDR3: CASSPRTSGRTSGELFF
DNA: TGCGCCAGCAGCCCGCGGACTAGCGGGAGAACAAGCGGGGAGCTGTTTTTT
J: TRBJ2-2
size: NA
D: TRBD2
V: TRBV5-1

CDR3: CASSLGVLGGISGNTIYF
DNA: TGTGCCAGCAGCTTAGGAGTACTGGGAGGGATATCTGGAAACACCATATATTTT
J: TRBJ1-3
size: NA
D: NA
V: TRBV7-6

CDR3: CASSLEGTGLGETQYF
DNA: TGCGCCAGCAGCTTGGAAGGGACAGGGCTAGGGGAGACCCAGTACTTC
J: TRBJ2-5
size: once
D: TRBD1
V: TRBV5-1

CDR3: CAWGRDLQETQYF
DNA: TGTGCCTGGGGCCGGGACTTGCAAGAGACCCAGTACTTC
J: TRBJ2-5
size: NA
D: NA
V: TRBV30

CDR3: CSVEGHPRVPGGSYGYTF
DNA: TGCAGCGTTGAAGGCCACCCTCGGGTCCCAGGTGGGAGCTATGGCTACACCTTC
J: TRBJ1-2
size: NA
D: NA
V: TRBV29-1

CDR3: CASSLNDILDTQYF
DNA: TGTGCCAGCAGCTTAAACGACATTTTGGATACGCAGTATTTT
J: TRBJ2-3
size: once
D: NA
V: TRBV7-3

CDR3: CASSYRQDYSSYEQYF
DNA: TGTGCCAGCAGCTATAGACAGGATTATAGCTCCTACGAGCAGTACTTC
J: TRBJ2-7
size: once
D: NA
V: TRBV5-5

CDR3: CASSIQDSNQPQHF
DNA: TGTGCCAGCAGCATACAGGATAGCAATCAGCCCCAGCATTTT
J: TRBJ1-5
size: NA
D: NA
V: TRBV11-2

CDR3: CSGGSGRSLQETQYF
DNA: TGCAGCGGGGGGAGCGGGAGATCCCTACAAGAGACCCAGTACTTC
J: TRBJ2-5
size: once
D: TRBD2
V: TRBV29-1

CDR3: CSVVQHTEAFF
DNA: TGCAGCGTTGTACAGCACACTGAAGCTTTCTTT
J: TRBJ1-1
size: NA
D: NA
V: TRBV29-1

CDR3: CASSPPWQNSYEQYF
DNA: TGTGCCAGCAGCCCCCCGTGGCAGAACTCCTACGAGCAGTACTTC
J: TRBJ2-7
size: NA
D: NA
V: TRBV7-9

CDR3: CASSVVGDRGRAVGELFF
DNA: TGTGCCAGCAGCGTAGTAGGTGACAGGGGGCGCGCGGTCGGGGAGCTGTTTTTT
J: TRBJ2-2
size: NA
D: TRBD1
V: TRBV9

CDR3: CASSQGTGSGEQYF
DNA: TGTGCCAGCAGCCAGGGGACAGGGTCGGGGGAGCAGTACTTC
J: TRBJ2-7
size: NA
D: TRBD1
V: TRBV28

CDR3: CASSTFQKNIQYF
DNA: TGTGCCAGTAGTACGTTTCAGAAAAACATTCAGTACTTC
J: TRBJ2-4
size: NA
D: NA
V: TRBV19

CDR3: CASSVTEYNEQFF
DNA: TGTGCCAGCAGTGTGACAGAGTACAATGAGCAGTTCTTC
J: TRBJ2-1
size: NA
D: NA
V: TRBV27

CDR3: CASSLRGSLGYEQYF
DNA: TGTGCCAGCAGCTTGAGGGGGTCTTTAGGGTACGAGCAGTACTTC
J: TRBJ2-7
size: NA
D: NA
V: TRBV5-8

CDR3: CASSLGLEETQYF
DNA: TGCGCCAGCAGCTTGGGGTTGGAGGAGACCCAGTACTTC
J: TRBJ2-5
size: NA
D: NA
V: TRBV5-1

CDR3: CASSVSRGQETQYF
DNA: TGTGCCAGCAGCGTAAGCAGGGGACAAGAGACCCAGTACTTC
J: TRBJ2-5
size: NA
D: NA
V: TRBV9

CDR3: CASSLGHNQPQHF
DNA: TGTGCCAGCAGTTTAGGCCACAATCAGCCCCAGCATTTT
J: TRBJ1-5
size: NA
D: NA
V: TRBV28

CDR3: CASRGFWAGGPNSYNEQFF
DNA: TGTGCCAGCAGGGGGTTCTGGGCGGGAGGCCCAAACTCCTACAATGAGCAGTTCTTC
J: TRBJ2-1
size: NA
D: TRBD2
V: TRBV2